Each of the 23 T cell receptor beta chains below was sequenced from the same sample in a study of blood T cell repertoires in COVID-19. Data came from immunoSEQ multiplex PCR; TCRdb stores just in-frame clones and leaves some out. The sample lists hundreds of thousands of clones; around 90% were seen once. Sequencing was done on a sample of PBMCs or T cells enriched from blood (not recorded which). These receptors all stem from a man in his sixties who had recovered from COVID-19.

The gene calls are TRBV7-9 and TRBJ2-2; TRBD1 aligns across 7 bases. After removal of 5 bases from V and 0 bases from J, the junction contained 3 bases not matched to a gene. CDR1 is SEHNR and CDR2 is FQNEAQ in the germline V gene (reference sequence). The length of the CDR3 is 15 residues. The CDR3 spells CASSEGAANTGELFF. The CDR3 nucleotides read TGTGCCAGCAGCGAGGGGGCCGCGAACACCGGGGAGCTGTTTTTT.

This sequence joins TRBV18 and TRBJ2-7; possibly TRBD2 for D (6 bases). Trimming took 0 bases from V and 0 from J, leaving 18 bases between them. The CDR3 totals 18 residues. From germline, CDR1 is KGHSH and CDR2 LQKENI. CDR3: CASSPPGSLASSSYEQYF. For the CDR3, the DNA is TGTGCCAGCTCACCACCGGGTAGCCTAGCGAGCAGCTCCTACGAGCAGTACTTC.

This chain uses TRBV13 with TRBJ1-4; 9 nucleotides match TRBD1. J lost 8 bases, V lost 8 bases, and 12 bases had no gene match. CDR1 and CDR2 from the germline V gene are PRHDT and FYEKMQ (reference sequence). The CDR3 length is 15 residues. The CDR3 coding sequence is TGTGCCAGCCGTAAACTCGGGACAGGGAGCGAAAAACTGTTTTTT. It translates to CASRKLGTGSEKLFF.

This rearrangement joins TRBV7-2 to TRBJ2-5; D gene ambiguous. The V end lost 1 base, the J end lost 1 base, and 13 bases lay between the germline ends. There are 16 residues in the CDR3. Per the germline V gene, CDR1 is SGHTA and CDR2 is FQGNSA. The CDR3: CASSLGLRSRQETQYF. The CDR3 DNA sequence: TGTGCCAGCAGCTTAGGTCTTCGTAGCCGCCAAGAGACCCAGTACTTC. The complete variable domain, with remaining parts taken from reference TRBV7-2 and TRBJ2-5, reads GAGVSQSPSNKVTEKGKDVELRCDPISGHTALYWYRQSLGQGLEFLIYFQGNSAPDKSGLPSDRFSAERTGGSVSTLTIQRTQQEDSAVYLCASSLGLRSRQETQYFGPGTRLLVL.

This chain joins TRBV3-1 (or the pseudogene TRBV3-2) and TRBJ1-1, with D perhaps TRBD1 (5 bases). V lost 1 base and J 3 bases, leaving 6 bases between the germline ends. Germline assignment: CDR1 LGHDT and CDR2 YNNKEL (reference sequence). This CDR3 has 13 residues. The CDR3 coding sequence is TGTGCCAGCAGCCAAGGGGGCCACACTGAAGCTTTCTTT. Translation gives CASSQGGHTEAFF.

The gene calls are TRBV14 and TRBJ1-4; a weak D match, TRBD1 (5 bases). CDR3 length: 14 amino acids. CDR1 is SGHDN, CDR2 FVKESK, per germline. Trimming pared 1 base from V and 8 bases from J, leaving 11 bases between. CDR3 in DNA: TGTGCCAGCAGCCAAGTTGGGGGGAAGGAAAAACTGTTTTTT. Translating gives CASSQVGGKEKLFF.

The genes are TRBV18 and TRBJ2-1; TRBD1 agrees at 9 bases. The germline V gene has CDR1 KGHSH and CDR2 LQKENI. This CDR3 has 16 amino acids. The V gene end was trimmed by 4 bases and the J gene end by 7 bases; junction bases not matched to a gene: 11. CDR3 residues: CASSRGPGQGFNEQFF. Written as DNA, the CDR3 is TGTGCCAGCTCACGCGGACCGGGACAGGGCTTTAATGAGCAGTTCTTC.

The V and J genes are TRBV30 and TRBJ1-6; 9 nucleotides line up with TRBD1. After removal of 8 bases from V and 6 bases from J, the junction contained 5 bases not matched to a gene. CDR3 length: 13 amino acids. Germline V gives CDR1 GTSNPN, CDR2 SVGIG (reference sequence). CDR3 amino acids: CAGTGQSNSPLHF. The CDR3 nucleotides are TGTGCCGGGACAGGGCAGAGTAATTCACCCCTCCACTTT. Supplemented by reference TRBV30 and TRBJ1-6, the full variable domain reads SQTIHQWPATLVQPVGSPLSLECTVEGTSNPNLYWYRQAAGRGLQLLFYSVGIGQISSEVPQNLSASRPQDRQFILSSKKLLLSDSGFYLCAGTGQSNSPLHFGNGTRLTVT.

The DNA of the CDR3 is TGCAGCGTCACCAACCCGCAACTAGCGGGATTCTCGAATGAGCAGTTCTTC. This translates into CSVTNPQLAGFSNEQFF. This rearrangement joins TRBV29-1 to TRBJ2-1; TRBD2 matches 10 bases. CDR1 and CDR2 (germline): SQVTM, ANQGSEA. The J segment lost 7 bases and the V segment lost 6 bases, leaving 18 bases of the junction unmatched. This CDR3 region has 17 residues.

This chain uses TRBV30 with TRBJ2-7, with TRBD1 as a possible D gene (6 bases). The V end was cut by 3 bases, the J end by 1 base, with 7 bases between. Germline V lookup: CDR1 GTSNPN, CDR2 SVGIG (reference sequence). The CDR3 loop spans 12 amino acids. The CDR3 reads CAWRRGSYEQYF. For the CDR3, the DNA is TGTGCCTGGAGGAGGGGGTCCTACGAGCAGTACTTC.

The chain carries TRBV9 and TRBJ1-3, with TRBD1 matching 7 bases. Germline trimming cut 0 bases from V and 3 bases from J; bases unmatched to any gene: 3. The germline gives CDR1 SGDLS, CDR2 YYNGEE. The length of the CDR3 is 15 residues. The CDR3 sequence: CASSVEGGDGNTIYF. CDR3 nucleotides: TGTGCCAGCAGCGTAGAAGGGGGCGATGGAAACACCATATATTTT.

This clone was detected many times. The chain has TRBV6-2 or TRBV6-3 and TRBJ2-6; D may be TRBD1 (6 bases). CDR1 and CDR2 (germline): MNHEY, SVGEGT. The CDR3 contains 15 residues. Between the trimmed V and J ends, which lost 4 bases and 1 base, there was a span of 8 bases. The CDR3 nucleotides are TGTGCCAGCAGTTCAGGGGAGTCTGGGGCCAACGTCCTGACTTTC. It specifies CASSSGESGANVLTF.

The gene calls are TRBV29-1 and TRBJ2-3; 8 bases line up with TRBD2. J was trimmed by 0 bases and V by 4 bases; bases with no gene match: 12. Germline V lookup: CDR1 SQVTM, CDR2 ANQGSEA. The CDR3 covers 17 residues. CDR3 amino acids: CSVVPRMTSDSTDTQYF. The CDR3 nucleotides read TGCAGCGTTGTTCCCCGGATGACTAGCGATAGCACAGATACGCAGTATTTT.

This chain connects TRBV19 to TRBJ1-1; 9 positions match TRBD1. The CDR3 consists of 15 residues. The junction had 5 bases not matched to a gene; V was cut back by 2 bases and J by 4 bases. CDR1 LNHDA and CDR2 SQIVND come from the germline V gene (reference sequence). The CDR3 DNA sequence: TGTGCCAGTAGTATAAACCCGGGACAGGGCACTGAAGCTTTCTTT. The encoded protein is CASSINPGQGTEAFF.

The rearrangement uses TRBV27 and TRBJ2-1; maybe TRBD2 (6 bases). V was clipped by 1 base and J by 4 bases, with 14 bases between them. The CDR3 has 16 amino acids. The germline V gene has CDR1 MNHEY and CDR2 SMNVEV (reference sequence). The CDR3 sequence is CASSLFLPGVYNEQFF. For the CDR3, the DNA is TGTGCCAGCAGTTTATTCTTGCCGGGGGTGTACAATGAGCAGTTCTTC.

This sequence joins TRBV18 and TRBJ2-1, with TRBD2 matching over 11 bases. J lost 4 bases, V lost 3 bases, and 11 bases had no gene match. The germline V gene encodes CDR1 KGHSH and CDR2 LQKENI. The CDR3 contains 18 residues. CDR3 in amino acids: CASSPGTQGTSGYNEQFF. The CDR3 region has the DNA TGTGCCAGCTCACCTGGGACACAGGGGACTAGCGGTTACAATGAGCAGTTCTTC.

This chain joins TRBV7-9 and TRBJ1-1; 10 nucleotides align to TRBD1. CDR3 length: 17 residues. The germline V gene encodes CDR1 SEHNR and CDR2 FQNEAQ (reference sequence). J was trimmed by 8 bases and V by 4 bases; bases with no gene match: 16. The CDR3 reads CASSSQNPGQGKVEAFF. Written as DNA, the CDR3 is TGTGCCAGCAGCTCCCAAAACCCGGGACAGGGGAAGGTGGAAGCTTTCTTT.

The CDR3 DNA reads as TGTGCCAGCAGCGTAGGACAGGGGAACTACGAGCAGTACTTC. Translated, it gives CASSVGQGNYEQYF. The chain uses TRBV9 and TRBJ2-7; 8 bases are shared with TRBD1. With V trimmed by 0 bases and J by 3 bases, 2 bases remained unmatched. The V gene's germline CDR1 is SGDLS and CDR2 YYNGEE. This CDR3 contains 14 residues.

The chain links TRBV3-1 (or the pseudogene TRBV3-2) to TRBJ2-5, with 8 nucleotides matching TRBD2. The CDR3 is 14 amino acids. With 4 bases clipped from V and 1 base from J, the junction kept 2 bases outside the gene matches. Germline lookup yields CDR1 LGHDT and CDR2 YNNKEL (reference sequence). CDR3 sequence reads: CASSLLAAQETQYF. The CDR3 nucleotides are TGTGCCAGCAGCCTACTAGCGGCCCAAGAGACCCAGTACTTC.

V usage is TRBV6-2 or TRBV6-3 and J usage is TRBJ1-1; D is perhaps TRBD1 (5 bases). CDR3 length: 14 amino acids. Trimming left V 2 bases short and J 6 bases short, with 13 bases between. Germline V CDR1 and CDR2: MNHEY, SVGEGT. The CDR3 is CASSYNQGGAEAFF. The CDR3 DNA sequence: TGTGCCAGCAGTTACAATCAGGGTGGGGCTGAAGCTTTCTTT.

This chain links TRBV27 with TRBJ1-4; the match to TRBD1 covers 7 bases. J gave up 6 bases and V 5 bases, and 12 bases lay outside the gene matches. This CDR3 has 16 amino acids. Per germline, CDR1 MNHEY and CDR2 SMNVEV (reference sequence). This CDR3 reads CASSTQQGNVDEKLFF. The CDR3 DNA reads TGTGCCAGCAGTACCCAACAGGGGAATGTCGATGAAAAACTGTTTTTT.

This clone has just a few counts. The gene calls are TRBV7-3 and TRBJ2-2, with TRBD1 matching over 7 bases. Germline CDR1 reads SGHTA; CDR2 reads FQGTGA. The CDR3 runs to 15 residues. After removal of 5 bases from V and 0 bases from J, the junction contained 3 bases not matched to a gene. Written as DNA, the CDR3 is TGTGCCAGCAGCCCAGGGACAGCGAACACCGGGGAGCTGTTTTTT. Its protein product is CASSPGTANTGELFF.

The chain links TRBV11-2 to TRBJ2-7; TRBD2 aligns across 7 bases. V lost 5 bases, J lost 4 bases, and 14 bases stayed unmatched. The CDR3 sequence is 16 residues long. CDR1 is SGHAT, CDR2 FQNNGV, per germline. The CDR3 nucleotides are TGTGCCAGCAGCGAGCGGGGTCTGACAGACGAATACGAGCAGTACTTC. Protein sequence: CASSERGLTDEYEQYF.